The 12 T cell receptor beta chains reported below all come from one sample, sequenced in a study of regulatory T cells in long-lasting Graves disease. Library construction for TCR beta used iRepertoire HTBI primers and Arm-PCR of CDR3 regions. TCRdb redid the calling of the multiplex PCR reads with MiXCR, one entry per CDR3 protein. The profile shows approximately 490,000 distinct CDR3 sequences, about 17% of them singletons. Time point in this sample: newly diagnosed GD, antithyroid drugs for less than 3 months. RNA extracted from PBMCs served as the sequencing template. This sample was shared with a second study, whose subject was T cells in Graves' hyperthyroidism and ophthalmopathy.

The input for sequencing was peripheral blood mononuclear cells (PBMCs), taken at new diagnosis, from a patient treated with antithyroid drugs. The receptors derive from a man in his forties with Graves disease.

At least ten counts were recorded for this clonotype. The chain joins TRBV7-8 to TRBJ2-2; 7 bases are a match to TRBD1. Germline lookup yields CDR1 SGHVS and CDR2 FQNEAQ. Losses at the gene ends were 4 bases for V and 6 bases for J; bases not matched to a gene: 5. The CDR3 is made up of 14 amino acids. As DNA, the CDR3 is TGTGCCAGCAGCTCGCGACAGGGCCCCGGGGAGCTGTTTTTT. It codes for CASSSRQGPGELFF. The full variable domain, completed using reference TRBV7-8 and TRBJ2-2, is GAGVSQSPRYKVAKRGQDVALRCDPISGHVSLFWYQQALGQGPEFLTYFQNEAQLDKSGLPSDRFFAERPEGSVSTLKIQRTQQEDSAVYLCASSSRQGPGELFFGEGSRLTVL.

This clonotype was seen many times. V gene TRBV27 combines with J gene TRBJ2-3; TRBD2 matches at 13 bases. Trimming cost V 4 bases and J 3 bases; bases outside gene matches: 10. The CDR3 length is 18 residues. Germline V gives CDR1 MNHEY, CDR2 SMNVEV (reference sequence). CDR3 bases: TGTGCCAGCAGTTCTCGGACTAGCGGGAGTTGGAGAACAGATACGCAGTATTTT. As protein: CASSSRTSGSWRTDTQYF.

Many counts were recorded for this clonotype. The gene calls are TRBV2 and TRBJ2-7, with a tentative D call TRBD1 (7 bases). CDR3 size: 16 residues. Germline CDR1 is SNHLY and CDR2 is FYNNEI. Trimming stripped 8 bases from V and 2 bases from J, with 22 bases between. The CDR3 nucleotides read TGTGCCAGCGAGGGAGGTTCGGACAGGCGAGCCTACGAGCAGTACTTC. This codes for CASEGGSDRRAYEQYF. Using reference TRBV2 and TRBJ2-7 for the parts outside the CDR3, the full variable domain is EPEVTQTPSHQVTQMGQEVILRCVPISNHLYFYWYRQILGQKVEFLVSFYNNEISEKSEIFDDQFSVERPDGSNFTLKIRSTKLEDSAMYFCASEGGSDRRAYEQYFGPGTRLTVT.

In its sample, this clonotype was seen many times. The V gene is TRBV2, the J gene TRBJ1-5, with no clear D. Deletions cut 2 bases from V and 5 bases from J, with 7 bases between. Per the germline V gene, CDR1 is SNHLY and CDR2 is FYNNEI. This CDR3 is built from 13 residues. The CDR3 loop is CASSEPGYQPQHF. In DNA, the CDR3 is TGTGCCAGCAGTGAACCCGGGTATCAGCCCCAGCATTTT. The whole variable domain, remainder taken from reference TRBV2 and TRBJ1-5, is EPEVTQTPSHQVTQMGQEVILRCVPISNHLYFYWYRQILGQKVEFLVSFYNNEISEKSEIFDDQFSVERPDGSNFTLKIRSTKLEDSAMYFCASSEPGYQPQHFGDGTRLSIL.

This clonotype was seen only a few times. The chain joins TRBV12-3 or TRBV12-4 to TRBJ2-4; TRBD2 agrees at 8 bases. The CDR3 has 13 amino acids. Unmatched junction bases numbered 3, after V lost 3 bases and J lost 8 bases. CDR3 in amino acids: CASSLDGGDIQYF. CDR3 sequence (DNA): TGTGCCAGCAGTTTGGACGGGGGGGACATTCAGTACTTC.

The rearrangement joins TRBV11-3 to TRBJ1-6; 8 bases are shared with TRBD1. V lost 5 bases to trimming and J lost 4 bases; unmatched junction nucleotides: 10. The CDR3 totals 17 residues. CDR1 SGHNT and CDR2 YENEEA come from the germline V gene. The CDR3: CASSPDRALRYNSPLHF. In DNA form, the CDR3 reads TGTGCCAGCAGCCCGGACAGGGCTCTAAGATATAATTCACCCCTCCACTTT.

This clonotype has at least ten counts. The CDR3 nucleotides are TGTGCCAGCAGCTTACTTGGTAGCGGGAACAATGAGCAGTTCTTC. Protein product: CASSLLGSGNNEQFF. V is TRBV11-3 and J is TRBJ2-1, with TRBD2 identical over 8 bases. Germline loops: CDR1 SGHNT, CDR2 YENEEA. Unmatched junction bases numbered 5, after V lost 2 bases and J lost 5 bases. The CDR3 has 15 residues.

This clonotype has at least ten counts. The V call is TRBV6-5, the J call TRBJ2-2, with TRBD2 matching 8 bases. V trimming: 4 bases; J trimming: 5 bases; junction bases outside the gene matches: 9. CDR1 and CDR2 from the germline V gene are MNHEY and SVGAGI. The CDR3 covers 16 residues. CDR3 loop: CASSSGTSAGTGELFF. The CDR3 DNA is TGTGCCAGCAGTTCCGGGACTAGTGCTGGGACCGGGGAGCTGTTTTTT.

This clonotype has more than one count but fewer than ten. The chain joins TRBV7-3 to TRBJ2-1; D might be TRBD1 (5 bases). The CDR3 is made up of 14 amino acids. V lost 1 base, J lost 5 bases, and 9 bases lay in between. Germline loops: CDR1 SGHTA, CDR2 FQGTGA. As DNA, the CDR3 is TGTGCCAGCAGCTTAAGGGGCCAGAACAATGAGCAGTTCTTC. Protein product: CASSLRGQNNEQFF. Variable domain in full (rest from reference TRBV7-3 and TRBJ2-1): GAGVSQTPSNKVTEKGKYVELRCDPISGHTALYWYRQSLGQGPEFLIYFQGTGAADDSGLPNDRFFAVRPEGSVSTLKIQRTERGDSAVYLCASSLRGQNNEQFFGPGTRLTVL.

This clonotype was observed a few times. The chain uses TRBV6-5 and TRBJ1-1, with D tentatively TRBD1 (6 bases). Germline V lookup: CDR1 MNHEY, CDR2 SVGAGI. Trimming took 4 bases from V and 3 from J, leaving 12 bases between them. This CDR3 is 14 amino acids long. The CDR3 region has the DNA TGTGCCAGCAGTTGGGCGAGGGGGGACACTGAAGCTTTCTTT. Protein sequence: CASSWARGDTEAFF.

A note on this clonotype: A much bigger clone sits one base away, suggesting this may be a read error. This sequence joins TRBV28 and TRBJ2-2, with 13 positions matching TRBD2. CDR3 size: 15 residues. Losses at the gene ends were 6 bases for V and 6 bases for J; bases not matched to a gene: 4. Germline assignment: CDR1 MDHEN and CDR2 SYDVKM. CDR3 residues: CASSGGLAGSGELFF. The CDR3, as DNA: TGTGCCAGCAGCGGGGGACTAGCGGGATCCGGGGAGCTGTTTTTT.

This clonotype was found many times. The chain recombines TRBV11-2 with TRBJ1-2; possibly TRBD1 for D (5 bases). The CDR3 loop spans 15 amino acids. Germline V gene data show CDR1 as SGHAT and CDR2 as FQNNGV. Trimming stripped 1 base from V and 8 bases from J, with 17 bases between. The CDR3 nucleotides are TGTGCCAGCAGCTTAGCCAGGGTGGTTTCGGAGGGCTACACCTTC. It translates to CASSLARVVSEGYTF.